This T cell receptor beta chain was sequenced in a study of graft-versus-host responses after intestinal transplantation. J gave up 6 bases and V 3 bases, and 13 bases lay outside the gene matches. This CDR3 region has 16 residues. The germline gives CDR1 SGHKS, CDR2 YYEKEE (reference sequence). TCRdb keeps only in-frame clones here, not all; method: immunoSEQ multiplex PCR. The repertoire holds 100,000 or so clones, with roughly 92% as singletons. To note about this clone: What it binds is not known.

The sample in question was unstimulated CD4+ T cells sorted from spleen or lymph node cells, obtained before intestinal transplant. V and J are TRBV5-5 and TRBJ2-7; 9 bases map to TRBD2. This TCR derives from a human donor who received an intestinal transplant. For the CDR3, the DNA is TGTGCCAGCAGCTCGCCCTGGCTAGCGGGACGGGGCGAGCAGTACTTC. Encoded protein: CASSSPWLAGRGEQYF.